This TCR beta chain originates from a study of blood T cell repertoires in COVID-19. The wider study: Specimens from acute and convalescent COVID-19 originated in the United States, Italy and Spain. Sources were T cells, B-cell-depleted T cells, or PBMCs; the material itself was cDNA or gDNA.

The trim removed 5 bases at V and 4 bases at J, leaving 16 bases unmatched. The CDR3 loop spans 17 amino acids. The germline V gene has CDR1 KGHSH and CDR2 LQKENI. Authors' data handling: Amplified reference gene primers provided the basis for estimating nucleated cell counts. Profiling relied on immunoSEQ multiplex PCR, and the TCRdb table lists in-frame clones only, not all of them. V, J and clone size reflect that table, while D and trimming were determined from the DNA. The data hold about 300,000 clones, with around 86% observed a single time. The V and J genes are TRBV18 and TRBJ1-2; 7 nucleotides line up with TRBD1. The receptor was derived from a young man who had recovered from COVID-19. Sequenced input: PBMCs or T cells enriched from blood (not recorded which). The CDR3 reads CASSGSDRTPFLYGYTF. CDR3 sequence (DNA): TGTGCCAGCTCAGGATCGGACAGGACCCCCTTCCTCTATGGCTACACCTTC.